One sample yielded the 30 T cell receptor beta chains listed below, sequenced in a study of blood T cell repertoires in COVID-19. Generated by immunoSEQ multiplex PCR, the TCRdb table keeps only in-frame clones and is missing some. This sample has approximately 330,000 clones, with roughly 88% found just once. Sequenced material: peripheral blood. The receptor source for this set is a woman in her 50s with active or convalescent COVID-19.

In this sample, this clone turned up once. The chain combines TRBV2 with TRBJ2-1, with no clear D. Trimming pared 4 bases from V and 5 bases from J, leaving 12 bases between. Germline assignment: CDR1 SNHLY and CDR2 FYNNEI. The CDR3 runs to 14 residues. The DNA for the CDR3 is TGTGCCAGCAGTGCGGAGTACCTCAACAATGAGCAGTTCTTC. Translated: CASSAEYLNNEQFF.

The gene calls are TRBV7-9 and TRBJ1-6; 9 bases match TRBD1. The CDR3 covers 14 residues. Germline trimming cut 5 bases from V and 11 bases from J; bases unmatched to any gene: 7. CDR1 SEHNR and CDR2 FQNEAQ come from the germline V gene (reference sequence). Here the CDR3 DNA reads TGTGCCAGCAGCCCAGGGACAGGGAGGACACCCCTCCACTTT. Its translation is CASSPGTGRTPLHF.

The V and J genes are TRBV3-1 (or the pseudogene TRBV3-2) and TRBJ2-5; D gene unclear. The CDR3 totals 14 residues. V was shortened by 4 bases and J by 3 bases, with 12 bases between the two germline ends. Per germline, CDR1 LGHDT and CDR2 YNNKEL (reference sequence). The CDR3 bases are TGTGCCAGCAGCCGAGGTCCCCGGGAAGAGACCCAGTACTTC. Translating it yields CASSRGPREETQYF.

The chain employs TRBV27 and TRBJ1-2, with 7 bases lining up with TRBD1. The germline V gene encodes CDR1 MNHEY and CDR2 SMNVEV (reference sequence). The V segment lost 8 bases and the J segment 4 bases; nucleotides outside the gene matches: 10. The CDR3 consists of 14 residues. CDR3 in amino acids: CASGPRQGTYGYTF. DNA for the CDR3: TGTGCCAGCGGTCCGAGACAGGGAACCTATGGCTACACCTTC.

The chain joins TRBV6-5 to TRBJ2-7, with 10 bases identical to TRBD1. Germline loops: CDR1 MNHEY, CDR2 SVGAGI. After removal of 6 bases from V and 6 bases from J, the junction contained 5 bases not matched to a gene. The CDR3 is 13 amino acids. CDR3 bases: TGTGCCAGCAGCCGGGGACAGGGGATCGAGCAGTACTTC. Encoded protein: CASSRGQGIEQYF.

This clone was seen a single time. The chain carries TRBV29-1 and TRBJ1-1; 7 nucleotides align to TRBD1. Germline V gene sequence: CDR1 SQVTM, CDR2 ANQGSEA. This CDR3 region has 14 residues. The V segment lost 5 bases and the J segment 1 base; nucleotides outside the gene matches: 7. The CDR3 sequence: CSVLKGGPNTEAFF. The CDR3 DNA follows: TGCAGCGTTCTTAAAGGGGGCCCGAACACTGAAGCTTTCTTT.

The chain couples TRBV4-1 to TRBJ1-6; TRBD1 might be the D (5 bases). CDR1 and CDR2 from the germline V gene are MGHRA and YSYEKL. The CDR3 totals 16 residues. The V and J ends lost 3 bases and 4 bases respectively, with 13 bases between them. The CDR3 coding sequence is TGCGCCAGCAGCCACCCAGGGAGGGAATATAATTCACCCCTCCACTTT. It yields the protein CASSHPGREYNSPLHF.

J is TRBJ2-1 and V is TRBV7-3; 8 positions match TRBD2. This CDR3 has 17 residues. Trimming removed 5 bases from V and 4 bases from J; junction bases left unmatched: 13. Germline V gene data show CDR1 as SGHTA and CDR2 as FQGTGA. CDR3 residues: CASSPRVTGGGYNEQFF. CDR3 sequence (DNA): TGTGCCAGCAGCCCCCGGGTAACGGGGGGGGGATACAATGAGCAGTTCTTC. The full variable domain, in which reference TRBV7-3 and TRBJ2-1 provide the parts outside the CDR3, is GAGVSQTPSNKVTEKGKYVELRCDPISGHTALYWYRQSLGQGPEFLIYFQGTGAADDSGLPNDRFFAVRPEGSVSTLKIQRTERGDSAVYLCASSPRVTGGGYNEQFFGPGTRLTVL.

J is TRBJ1-2 and V is TRBV24-1, with TRBD1 matching over 7 bases. Trimming at V came to 3 bases and at J to 8 bases, leaving 2 bases not matched to a gene. Germline CDR1 and CDR2: KGHDR and SFDVKD. The CDR3 is 12 residues long. CDR3 sequence (DNA): TGTGCCACCAGTGATGACAGGGCCGGCTACACCTTC. Its translation is CATSDDRAGYTF.

The chain uses TRBV11-3 and TRBJ2-7, with D possibly matching TRBD1 (5 bases). Between the trimmed V and J ends, which lost 4 bases and 7 bases, there was a span of 20 bases. There are 15 residues in the CDR3. The germline CDR1 and CDR2 sequences are SGHNT and YENEEA. The CDR3 DNA reads TGTGCCAGCAGCTCCCGAGAGCCCTCATCAGGGGAGCAGTACTTC. Residues: CASSSREPSSGEQYF.

The V and J genes are TRBV4-3 and TRBJ2-5; 9 bases are a match to TRBD2. The V and J ends lost 0 bases and 2 bases, in that order; junction bases with no gene match: 7. Germline values: CDR1 LGHNA, CDR2 YSLEER. This CDR3 has 17 residues. The CDR3 DNA reads as TGCGCCAGCAGCCAAGAGCTGTCGCGGGGGGGTCAAGAGACCCAGTACTTC. Translating gives CASSQELSRGGQETQYF.

CDR3 in amino acids: CASSELAKTSSYEQYF. CDR3 DNA: TGTGCCAGTAGTGAACTAGCGAAGACGAGCTCCTACGAGCAGTACTTC. The gene calls are TRBV19 and TRBJ2-7, with TRBD2 matching over 7 bases. Germline-derived CDR1 and CDR2 are LNHDA and SQIVND (reference sequence). V was pared by 5 bases and J by 0 bases, with 10 bases of the junction left unmatched. The CDR3 runs to 16 residues.

The chain couples TRBV4-2 to TRBJ1-6, with no clear D. Germline V CDR1 and CDR2: LGHNA, YNFKEQ. The CDR3 runs 16 residues. V gave up 0 bases and J gave up 0 bases, with 6 bases separating them. The CDR3 here is CASSQDGSSYNSPLHF. The DNA for the CDR3 is TGTGCCAGCAGCCAAGACGGGAGCTCCTATAATTCACCCCTCCACTTT.

The chain employs TRBV30 and TRBJ2-4; TRBD2 might be the D (5 bases). The germline V and J ends were trimmed by 0 bases and 8 bases, with 11 bases remaining between them. Per germline, CDR1 GTSNPN and CDR2 SVGIG (reference sequence). The CDR3 has 13 amino acids. The CDR3 DNA is TGTGCCTGGAGTGTACAAGCGAGGGACATTCAGTACTTC. It codes for CAWSVQARDIQYF.

This sequence joins TRBV27 and TRBJ2-3; 9 nucleotides match TRBD2. Germline values: CDR1 MNHEY, CDR2 SMNVEV (reference sequence). This CDR3 has 16 amino acids. The ends lost 6 bases at V and 2 bases at J; junction bases unmatched: 9. The CDR3 DNA follows: TGTGCCAGCAGACGTAGCGGGAGTCCGCCCACAGATACGCAGTATTTT. It yields the protein CASRRSGSPPTDTQYF.

The chain joins TRBV7-9 to TRBJ1-5; TRBD1 matches 8 bases. The V and J ends lost 2 bases and 4 bases, in that order; junction bases with no gene match: 10. Germline CDR1 SEHNR, CDR2 FQNEAQ (reference sequence). There are 17 residues in the CDR3. The CDR3 spells CASSLMGTGGINQPQHF. The CDR3 coding sequence is TGTGCCAGCAGCTTAATGGGAACAGGGGGTATTAATCAGCCCCAGCATTTT.

The chain carries TRBV28 and TRBJ2-1; tentatively, D is TRBD1 (6 bases). The germline CDR1 and CDR2 sequences are MDHEN and SYDVKM. This CDR3 has 15 amino acids. Trimming took 2 bases from V and 4 from J, leaving 12 bases between them. CDR3 sequence (DNA): TGTGCCAGCAGTTTACAGGGGTCTGCATACAATGAGCAGTTCTTC. Translation: CASSLQGSAYNEQFF.

This clone appeared a few times. The chain carries TRBV6-2 or TRBV6-3 and TRBJ2-5, with TRBD2 identical over 7 bases. This CDR3 contains 14 residues. Trimming at V came to 5 bases and at J to 4 bases, leaving 7 bases not matched to a gene. CDR1 is MNHEY and CDR2 is SVGEGT in the germline V gene. The CDR3 sequence: CASSTAGEGETQYF. The DNA of the CDR3 is TGTGCCAGCAGTACCGCGGGAGAAGGAGAGACCCAGTACTTC.

The chain joins TRBV2 to TRBJ2-5; no clear D gene. V lost 5 bases to trimming and J lost 5 bases, with 9 bases between them. Per germline, CDR1 SNHLY and CDR2 FYNNEI. There are 12 residues in the CDR3. CDR3 coding DNA: TGTGCCAGCAGTACCCTGGAGGAGACCCAGTACTTC. Translating gives CASSTLEETQYF.

This rearrangement joins TRBV19 to TRBJ1-5; D is perhaps TRBD1 (6 bases). V lost 3 bases, J lost 7 bases, and 13 bases lay in between. The germline V gene encodes CDR1 LNHDA and CDR2 SQIVND (reference sequence). This CDR3 region has 14 residues. The CDR3: CASSIRGRFQPQHF. Written as DNA, the CDR3 is TGTGCCAGTAGTATCAGGGGTCGGTTCCAGCCCCAGCATTTT. Full variable domain (missing parts from reference TRBV19 and TRBJ1-5): DGGITQSPKYLFRKEGQNVTLSCEQNLNHDAMYWYRQDPGQGLRLIYYSQIVNDFQKGDIAEGYSVSREKKESFPLTVTSAQKNPTAFYLCASSIRGRFQPQHFGDGTRLSIL.

This rearrangement joins TRBV7-6 to TRBJ2-2, with a tentative D call TRBD1 (6 bases). This CDR3 spans 14 amino acids. V lost 1 base and J 4 bases, leaving 7 bases between the germline ends. The germline gives CDR1 SGHVS, CDR2 FNYEAQ. CDR3 DNA sequence: TGTGCCAGCAGCTTAGTAGGGGGCACCGGGGAGCTGTTTTTT. Its protein is CASSLVGGTGELFF. The full variable domain, rest sourced from reference TRBV7-6 and TRBJ2-2, is GAGVSQSPRYKVTKRGQDVALRCDPISGHVSLYWYRQALGQGPEFLTYFNYEAQQDKSGLPNDRFSAERPEGSISTLTIQRTEQRDSAMYRCASSLVGGTGELFFGEGSRLTVL.

This chain links TRBV6-2 or TRBV6-3 with TRBJ1-2, with D uncertain. The CDR3 spans 12 residues. Germline assignment: CDR1 MNHEY and CDR2 SVGEGT. V was shortened by 2 bases and J by 8 bases, with 9 bases between the two germline ends. CDR3 sequence: CASSYEGTGYTF. For the CDR3, the DNA is TGTGCCAGCAGTTACGAGGGAACGGGCTACACCTTC.

The CDR3 region has the DNA TGTGCCAGTAGTATACAGAATCAGCCCCAGCATTTT. Protein: CASSIQNQPQHF. V usage is TRBV19 and J usage is TRBJ1-5; D is uncertain. The V and J ends lost 2 bases and 4 bases respectively, with 3 bases between them. This CDR3 region has 12 residues. CDR1 and CDR2 from the germline V gene are LNHDA and SQIVND (reference sequence). The complete variable domain, with remaining parts taken from reference TRBV19 and TRBJ1-5, reads DGGITQSPKYLFRKEGQNVTLSCEQNLNHDAMYWYRQDPGQGLRLIYYSQIVNDFQKGDIAEGYSVSREKKESFPLTVTSAQKNPTAFYLCASSIQNQPQHFGDGTRLSIL.

This sequence joins TRBV15 and TRBJ2-7; the D gene is possibly TRBD1 (7 bases). V gave up 4 bases and J gave up 1 base, with 14 bases separating them. Germline assignment: CDR1 LNHNV and CDR2 YYDKDF (reference sequence). This CDR3 has 15 amino acids. The CDR3: CATSTGPGGSYEQYF. CDR3 in DNA: TGTGCCACCAGCACCGGGCCAGGGGGGTCCTACGAGCAGTACTTC.

The chain joins TRBV5-6 to TRBJ2-1; maybe TRBD2 (5 bases). The CDR3 has 15 amino acids. Germline CDR1 SGHDT, CDR2 YYEEEE. V was clipped by 3 bases and J by 5 bases, with 15 bases between them. CDR3 protein: CASSSPNIGDNEQFF. CDR3 nucleotides: TGTGCCAGCAGCTCTCCAAATATCGGGGACAATGAGCAGTTCTTC.

This clone was counted only a few times. The chain is built from TRBV7-9 and TRBJ2-1; D is perhaps TRBD1 (6 bases). Trimming cost V 5 bases and J 4 bases, with 12 bases left between them. Germline-derived CDR1 and CDR2 are SEHNR and FQNEAQ (reference sequence). This CDR3 is 14 amino acids long. CDR3 in DNA: TGTGCCAGCAGCCAGGGGTTTGGTTACAATGAGCAGTTCTTC. This encodes CASSQGFGYNEQFF.

This clone was picked up one time. V is TRBV4-1 and J is TRBJ2-3; TRBD2 agrees at 9 bases. The junction had 2 bases not matched to a gene; V was cut back by 1 base and J by 0 bases. This CDR3 region has 16 residues. Germline assignment: CDR1 MGHRA and CDR2 YSYEKL. The CDR3 sequence is CASSQGTSASTDTQYF. The CDR3 nucleotides are TGCGCCAGCAGCCAAGGGACTAGCGCGAGCACAGATACGCAGTATTTT.

The chain links TRBV6-5 to TRBJ1-2; maybe TRBD1 (5 bases). Germline-derived CDR1 and CDR2 are MNHEY and SVGAGI. This CDR3 region has 12 residues. The germline V and J ends were trimmed by 5 bases and 11 bases, with 15 bases remaining between them. The CDR3 region is CASSLGRGKYTF. The CDR3 bases are TGTGCCAGCAGTCTCGGACGGGGGAAGTACACCTTC.

Worth noting for this clone: This sample includes further DNA sequences coding for the same CDR3. The rearrangement uses TRBV12-3 or TRBV12-4 and TRBJ2-7, with TRBD1 matching over 7 bases. The CDR3 sequence is 13 residues long. J gave up 4 bases and V 3 bases, and 3 bases lay outside the gene matches. The CDR3 nucleotides are TGTGCCAGCAGTTTTAGCAGGGGGTACGAGCAGTACTTC. Translated, it gives CASSFSRGYEQYF.

The rearrangement uses TRBV28 and TRBJ1-2, with D possibly TRBD1 on 6 matching bases. Germline-derived CDR1 and CDR2 are MDHEN and SYDVKM. This CDR3 spans 14 amino acids. The V end lost 9 bases, the J end lost 1 base, and 15 bases lay between the germline ends. Here the CDR3 DNA reads TGTGCCAGTGGTCCGACAGGCCTTAACTATGGCTACACCTTC. Translating it yields CASGPTGLNYGYTF.